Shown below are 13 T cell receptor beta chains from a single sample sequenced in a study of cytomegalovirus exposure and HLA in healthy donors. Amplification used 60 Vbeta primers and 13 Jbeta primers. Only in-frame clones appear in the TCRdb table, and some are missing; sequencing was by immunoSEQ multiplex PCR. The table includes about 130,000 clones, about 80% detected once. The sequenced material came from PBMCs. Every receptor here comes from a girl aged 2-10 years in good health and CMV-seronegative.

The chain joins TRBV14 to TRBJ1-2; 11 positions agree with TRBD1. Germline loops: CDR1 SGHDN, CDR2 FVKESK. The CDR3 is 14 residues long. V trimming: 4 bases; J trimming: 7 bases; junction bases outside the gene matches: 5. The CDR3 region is CASSPRTGGGGYTF. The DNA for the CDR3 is TGTGCCAGCAGCCCTCGGACAGGGGGCGGTGGCTACACCTTC. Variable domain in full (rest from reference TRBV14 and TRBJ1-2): EAGVTQFPSHSVIEKGQTVTLRCDPISGHDNLYWYRRVMGKEIKFLLHFVKESKQDESGMPNNRFLAERTGGTYSTLKVQPAELEDSGVYFCASSPRTGGGGYTFGSGTRLTVV.

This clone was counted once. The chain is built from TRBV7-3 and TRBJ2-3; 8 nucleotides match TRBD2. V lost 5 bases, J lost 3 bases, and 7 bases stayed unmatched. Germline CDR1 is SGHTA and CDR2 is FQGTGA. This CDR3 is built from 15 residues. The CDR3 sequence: CASSLSGMGTDTQYF. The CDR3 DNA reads TGTGCCAGCAGCCTTAGCGGGATGGGGACAGATACGCAGTATTTT.

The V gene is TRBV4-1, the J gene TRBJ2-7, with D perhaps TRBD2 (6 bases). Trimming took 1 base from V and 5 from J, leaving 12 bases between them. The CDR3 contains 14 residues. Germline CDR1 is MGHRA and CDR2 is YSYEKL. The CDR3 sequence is CASSQGAGSNEQYF. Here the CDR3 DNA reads TGCGCCAGCAGCCAAGGGGCGGGAAGCAACGAGCAGTACTTC.

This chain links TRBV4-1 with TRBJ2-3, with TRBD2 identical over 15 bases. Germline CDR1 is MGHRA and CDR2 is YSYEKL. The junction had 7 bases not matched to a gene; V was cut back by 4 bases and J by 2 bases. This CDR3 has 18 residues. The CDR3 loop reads CASSRGLAGGPATDTQYF. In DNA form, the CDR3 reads TGCGCCAGCAGCCGAGGACTAGCGGGAGGGCCGGCCACAGATACGCAGTATTTT.

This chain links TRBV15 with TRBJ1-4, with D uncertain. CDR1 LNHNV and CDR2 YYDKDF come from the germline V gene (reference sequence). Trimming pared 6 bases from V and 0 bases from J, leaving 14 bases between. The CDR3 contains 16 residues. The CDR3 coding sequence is TGTGCCACCAGTGGTACCAAGAGCGCAACTAATGAAAAACTGTTTTTT. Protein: CATSGTKSATNEKLFF.

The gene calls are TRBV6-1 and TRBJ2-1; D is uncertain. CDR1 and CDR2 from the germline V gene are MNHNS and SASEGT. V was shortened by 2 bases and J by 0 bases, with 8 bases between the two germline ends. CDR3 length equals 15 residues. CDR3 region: CASSESPGSYNEQFF. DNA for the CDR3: TGTGCCAGCAGTGAATCACCCGGCTCCTACAATGAGCAGTTCTTC.

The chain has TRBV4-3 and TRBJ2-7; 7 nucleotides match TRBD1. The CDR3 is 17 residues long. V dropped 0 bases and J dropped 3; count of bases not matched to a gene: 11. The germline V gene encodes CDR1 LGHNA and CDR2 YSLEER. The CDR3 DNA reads TGCGCCAGCAGCCAAGACCCCCTGGGGACAGAAATCTACGAGCAGTACTTC. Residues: CASSQDPLGTEIYEQYF.

The CDR3 DNA reads TGTGCCAGCAGCTTTGCGGGGGGGAACTCCTACGAGCAGTACTTC. Its translation: CASSFAGGNSYEQYF. The chain is built from TRBV7-6 and TRBJ2-7; 9 positions agree with TRBD2. Trimming at V came to 3 bases and at J to 0 bases, leaving 3 bases not matched to a gene. The CDR3 runs to 15 residues. Looked up from germline, CDR1 is SGHVS and CDR2 is FNYEAQ.

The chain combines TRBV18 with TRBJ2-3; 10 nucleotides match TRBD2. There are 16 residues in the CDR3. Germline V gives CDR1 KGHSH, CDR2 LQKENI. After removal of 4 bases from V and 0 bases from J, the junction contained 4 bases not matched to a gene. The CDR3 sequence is CASSRTSGSSTDTQYF. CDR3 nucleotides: TGTGCCAGCTCACGGACTAGCGGATCTAGCACAGATACGCAGTATTTT.

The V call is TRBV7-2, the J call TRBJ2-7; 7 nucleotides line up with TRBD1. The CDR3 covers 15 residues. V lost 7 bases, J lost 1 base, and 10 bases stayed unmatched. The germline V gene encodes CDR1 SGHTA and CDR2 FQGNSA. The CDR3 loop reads CASTSRRQGSYEQYF. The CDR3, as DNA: TGTGCCAGCACCTCCCGCCGACAGGGTTCCTACGAGCAGTACTTC.

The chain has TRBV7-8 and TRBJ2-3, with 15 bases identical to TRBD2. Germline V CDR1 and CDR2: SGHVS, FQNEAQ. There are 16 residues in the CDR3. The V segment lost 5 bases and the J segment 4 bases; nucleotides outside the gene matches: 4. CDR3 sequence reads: CASSPRTSGGADTQYF. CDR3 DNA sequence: TGTGCCAGCAGCCCAAGGACTAGCGGGGGGGCAGATACGCAGTATTTT.

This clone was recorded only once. CDR3: CASSLYLAGIYNEQFF. The CDR3 DNA follows: TGCGCCAGCAGCCTGTATCTAGCGGGGATCTACAATGAGCAGTTCTTC. This chain uses TRBV5-1 with TRBJ2-1; 9 positions agree with TRBD2. The CDR3 runs 16 residues. J was trimmed by 3 bases and V by 4 bases; bases with no gene match: 8. Germline-derived CDR1 and CDR2 are SGHRS and YFSETQ.

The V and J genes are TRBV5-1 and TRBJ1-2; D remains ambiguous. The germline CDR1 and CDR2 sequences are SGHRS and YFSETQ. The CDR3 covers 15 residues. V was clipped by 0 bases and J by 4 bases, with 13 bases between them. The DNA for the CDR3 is TGCGCCAGCAGCTTGGAATCAGGAACTTTCTATGGCTACACCTTC. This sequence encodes CASSLESGTFYGYTF.